What follows are 30 T cell receptor beta chains derived from one specimen sequenced in a study of shared clonotypes between healthy human individuals. Here immunoSEQ multiplex PCR was the method, and the copy in TCRdb shows in-frame clones only, minus some. The sample contains about 580,000 clones, nearly 98% of which appear only once. Naive CD8 cells lacked CD45RO and underwent positive selection for CCR7, leaving out terminally differentiated effector memory CD45RA+ cells. Sequencing was done on a sample of naive CD8+ T cells sorted from blood. Every receptor here comes from a young man in good health.

This clone is a singleton in its sample. V and J are TRBV6-4 and TRBJ2-2, with D possibly called TRBD1 or TRBD2 (5 bases each). Trimming stripped 2 bases from V and 8 bases from J, with 12 bases between. The CDR3 totals 14 residues. Germline loops: CDR1 MRHNA, CDR2 SNTAGT. This CDR3 reads CASSDGTNAGELFF. The CDR3 DNA reads TGTGCCAGCAGTGACGGGACCAATGCGGGGGAGCTGTTTTTT.

The V and J genes are TRBV29-1 and TRBJ1-1, with D maybe TRBD1 (5 bases). The CDR3 is 13 residues long. Germline loops: CDR1 SQVTM, CDR2 ANQGSEA. Trimming took 3 bases from V and 3 from J, leaving 11 bases between them. The CDR3 is CSVDTQGDTEAFF. CDR3 DNA sequence: TGCAGCGTTGATACGCAGGGCGACACTGAAGCTTTCTTT.

The rearrangement uses TRBV5-1 and TRBJ1-5; 9 bases line up with TRBD1. V lost 2 bases to trimming and J lost 7 bases; unmatched junction nucleotides: 13. This CDR3 region has 17 residues. Germline CDR1 is SGHRS and CDR2 is YFSETQ. The CDR3 nucleotides read TGCGCCAGCAGCTTACAACCGGGACAGGGTATTCAGCAGCCCCAGCATTTT. This translates into CASSLQPGQGIQQPQHF. Variable domain in full (rest from reference TRBV5-1 and TRBJ1-5): KAGVTQTPRYLIKTRGQQVTLSCSPISGHRSVSWYQQTPGQGLQFLFEYFSETQRNKGNFPGRFSGRQFSNSRSEMNVSTLELGDSALYLCASSLQPGQGIQQPQHFGDGTRLSIL.

The J gene is TRBJ2-7, the V gene TRBV7-9, with 14 nucleotides matching TRBD2. V was pared by 7 bases and J by 6 bases, with 5 bases of the junction left unmatched. Per the germline V gene, CDR1 is SEHNR and CDR2 is FQNEAQ (reference sequence). CDR3 size: 14 residues. The CDR3 region has the DNA TGTGCCAGCAACCCTGGACTAGCGGGAGGCGAGCAGTACTTC. Its protein product is CASNPGLAGGEQYF.

Only one count was recorded for this clone. This specimen includes other DNA sequences encoding the same CDR3. CDR3 sequence: CASSLSRGYGYTF. The CDR3 nucleotides read TGTGCCAGCAGTTTAAGTCGGGGCTATGGCTACACCTTC. V gene TRBV27 combines with J gene TRBJ1-2; D unclear. This CDR3 is 13 amino acids long. V lost 2 bases and J lost 4, with 8 bases in between. Germline-derived CDR1 and CDR2 are MNHEY and SMNVEV (reference sequence).

The chain carries TRBV11-1 and TRBJ1-1; D remains unclear. The CDR3 totals 13 residues. Germline values: CDR1 SGHAT, CDR2 FQDESV (reference sequence). The ends were cut back, 3 bases at V and 2 bases at J, with 7 bases in the middle. CDR3 sequence reads: CASSLNLNTEAFF. CDR3 sequence (DNA): TGTGCCAGCAGCTTGAACTTAAACACTGAAGCTTTCTTT. Together with reference TRBV11-1 and TRBJ1-1, the CDR3 gives the full variable domain: EAEVAQSPRYKITEKSQAVAFWCDPISGHATLYWYRQILGQGPELLVQFQDESVVDDSQLPKDRFSAERLKGVDSTLKIQPAELGDSAMYLCASSLNLNTEAFFGQGTRLTVV.

The rearrangement uses TRBV28 and TRBJ1-2; TRBD1 agrees at 7 bases. The CDR3 is 16 amino acids. Germline values: CDR1 MDHEN, CDR2 SYDVKM. The J segment lost 2 bases and the V segment lost 6 bases, leaving 12 bases of the junction unmatched. The CDR3 coding sequence is TGTGCCAGCAGCTCCGCCCATAGGGGGCGAAACTATGGCTACACCTTC. Translating it yields CASSSAHRGRNYGYTF.

The chain uses TRBV27 and TRBJ2-3, with D unclear. The ends were cut back, 1 base at V and 5 bases at J, with 7 bases in the middle. The CDR3 contains 13 residues. Germline CDR1 is MNHEY and CDR2 is SMNVEV (reference sequence). The CDR3 DNA reads TGTGCCAGCAGTTTATGGATGAGAGATACGCAGTATTTT. This translates into CASSLWMRDTQYF.

On this clone: Other DNA sequences from this sample encode an identical CDR3 as well. The rearrangement links TRBV5-4 to TRBJ2-7; D remains ambiguous. This CDR3 spans 12 amino acids. From germline, CDR1 is SGHNT and CDR2 YYREEE (reference sequence). Between the trimmed V and J ends, which lost 4 bases and 2 bases, there was a span of 7 bases. The CDR3 DNA reads as TGTGCCAGCAGCCTCGGAACCTACGAGCAGTACTTC. Its protein is CASSLGTYEQYF.

The chain joins TRBV6-5 to TRBJ2-1, with D maybe TRBD1 (6 bases). CDR3 length: 15 residues. CDR1 and CDR2 from the germline V gene are MNHEY and SVGAGI. V lost 6 bases to trimming and J lost 0 bases, with 12 bases between them. The CDR3 coding sequence is TGTGCCAGCAGACCAGGGGCGAGCTCCTACAATGAGCAGTTCTTC. Protein product: CASRPGASSYNEQFF.

The chain links TRBV5-6 to TRBJ1-2; D might be TRBD1 (6 bases). CDR3 size: 13 residues. Looked up from germline, CDR1 is SGHDT and CDR2 is YYEEEE. V dropped 2 bases and J dropped 6 bases, with 11 bases sitting between them. This CDR3 is CASSFNRVDGYTF. The CDR3 DNA is TGTGCCAGCAGCTTCAACAGGGTTGATGGCTACACCTTC.

This chain links TRBV4-1 with TRBJ2-7, with 12 bases identical to TRBD1. Germline CDR1 is MGHRA and CDR2 is YSYEKL. This CDR3 comprises 16 residues. Losses at the gene ends were 2 bases for V and 4 bases for J; bases not matched to a gene: 6. CDR3 sequence (DNA): TGCGCCAGCAGCCAATTACCGGGACAGGGGGCTTACGAGCAGTACTTC. Encoded protein: CASSQLPGQGAYEQYF.

The gene calls are TRBV5-1 and TRBJ2-7; TRBD1 is a possible D gene (6 bases). The CDR3 consists of 16 residues. Per germline, CDR1 SGHRS and CDR2 YFSETQ. V was shortened by 0 bases and J by 2 bases, with 15 bases between the two germline ends. This CDR3 reads CASSLAPRTGTYEQYF. The CDR3 nucleotides are TGCGCCAGCAGCTTGGCCCCTCGAACAGGGACCTACGAGCAGTACTTC.

The CDR3 DNA sequence: TGCAGCGGAAGAAAGGAACTACAAGAGACCCAGTACTTC. This gives the protein CSGRKELQETQYF. This chain connects TRBV29-1 to TRBJ2-5; D remains ambiguous. The germline V gene has CDR1 SQVTM and CDR2 ANQGSEA. V was clipped by 7 bases and J by 2 bases, with 14 bases between them. There are 13 residues in the CDR3.

The gene calls are TRBV4-1 and TRBJ2-1, with D perhaps TRBD1 or TRBD2 (7 bases each). The V and J ends lost 10 bases and 9 bases respectively, with 16 bases between them. The germline V gene has CDR1 MGHRA and CDR2 YSYEKL. This CDR3 is 12 amino acids long. CDR3 in amino acids: CATGGGFGEQFF. The CDR3, as DNA: TGCGCCACAGGGGGGGGGTTCGGTGAGCAGTTCTTC.

V is TRBV7-6 and J is TRBJ2-1; D remains unclear. This CDR3 is 13 amino acids long. V dropped 6 bases and J dropped 4 bases, with 10 bases sitting between them. Looked up from germline, CDR1 is SGHVS and CDR2 is FNYEAQ. The CDR3 DNA is TGTGCCAGCAGTCCTACAGATTACAATGAGCAGTTCTTC. As protein: CASSPTDYNEQFF.

V is TRBV7-9 and J is TRBJ2-7, with no clear D. In germline, CDR1 is SEHNR, CDR2 FQNEAQ (reference sequence). V was clipped by 2 bases and J by 6 bases, with 14 bases between them. This CDR3 is 14 amino acids long. The CDR3 DNA follows: TGTGCCAGCAGCTTATCCAATAGGCTAAGCGAGCAGTACTTC. It specifies CASSLSNRLSEQYF.

The V and J genes are TRBV28 and TRBJ1-1, with 10 bases that match TRBD1. This CDR3 has 16 residues. V trimming: 8 bases; J trimming: 3 bases; junction bases outside the gene matches: 12. The germline V gene encodes CDR1 MDHEN and CDR2 SYDVKM. In DNA form, the CDR3 reads TGTGCCAGCCGACTGTTTTGGGACAGGGGTGACACTGAAGCTTTCTTT. Translation: CASRLFWDRGDTEAFF. The variable domain in full, with the rest retrieved from reference TRBV28 and TRBJ1-1, is DVKVTQSSRYLVKRTGEKVFLECVQDMDHENMFWYRQDPGLGLRLIYFSYDVKMKEKGDIPEGYSVSREKKERFSLILESASTNQTSMYLCASRLFWDRGDTEAFFGQGTRLTVV.

The chain joins TRBV2 to TRBJ1-2, with D possibly being TRBD1 (5 bases). Germline assignment: CDR1 SNHLY and CDR2 FYNNEI. V was trimmed by 11 bases and J by 5 bases, leaving 18 bases between them. This CDR3 is built from 13 residues. The CDR3, as DNA: TGTGCCTCCCAAGGCAGGGTTCCTTATGGCTACACCTTC. Its protein product is CASQGRVPYGYTF.

The chain combines TRBV25-1 with TRBJ1-1, with 7 positions matching TRBD1. Germline CDR1 MGHDK, CDR2 SYGVNS. After removal of 8 bases from V and 3 bases from J, the junction contained 15 bases not matched to a gene. The CDR3 covers 16 residues. In DNA form, the CDR3 reads TGTGCCAGCGAACGGGGGGGCAGGGGGTTCGACACTGAAGCTTTCTTT. As protein: CASERGGRGFDTEAFF.

The V and J genes are TRBV2 and TRBJ2-7; 9 nucleotides align to TRBD2. The germline CDR1 and CDR2 sequences are SNHLY and FYNNEI. The length of the CDR3 is 11 residues. The ends lost 6 bases at V and 12 bases at J; junction bases unmatched: 6. Written as DNA, the CDR3 is TGTGCCAGCAGACTAGCGGGTAGACCGTACTTC. Protein: CASRLAGRPYF.

V and J are TRBV14 and TRBJ2-3; TRBD2 matches at 11 bases. V lost 0 bases, J lost 0 bases, and 11 bases stayed unmatched. Germline V lookup: CDR1 SGHDN, CDR2 FVKESK. The CDR3 length is 20 residues. CDR3: CASSQDRLAGKASSTDTQYF. DNA of the CDR3: TGTGCCAGCAGCCAAGATCGACTAGCGGGGAAAGCGAGCAGCACAGATACGCAGTATTTT.

This clone was seen just once. V usage is TRBV7-9 and J usage is TRBJ2-2; TRBD2 matches at 14 bases. J was trimmed by 6 bases and V by 4 bases; bases with no gene match: 10. The CDR3 totals 18 residues. CDR1 and CDR2 (germline): SEHNR, FQNEAQ (reference sequence). CDR3 bases: TGTGCCAGCAGCTCCCCCTTAGGGACTAGCGGGAGATCCGGGGAGCTGTTTTTT. It yields the protein CASSSPLGTSGRSGELFF. The whole variable domain, filled in from reference TRBV7-9 and TRBJ2-2, reads DTGVSQNPRHKITKRGQNVTFRCDPISEHNRLYWYRQTLGQGPEFLTYFQNEAQLEKSRLLSDRFSAERPKGSFSTLEIQRTEQGDSAMYLCASSSPLGTSGRSGELFFGEGSRLTVL.

The genes are TRBV27 and TRBJ2-7; no clear D gene. V was cut by 6 bases and J by 6 bases, with 15 bases left in between. This CDR3 region has 13 residues. Germline CDR1 reads MNHEY; CDR2 reads SMNVEV (reference sequence). The CDR3 sequence is CASSPTPAGEQYF. In DNA form, the CDR3 reads TGTGCCAGCAGCCCGACACCGGCTGGCGAGCAGTACTTC.

The chain uses TRBV27 and TRBJ2-7, with D unresolved. This CDR3 is 13 amino acids long. Germline V gene sequence: CDR1 MNHEY, CDR2 SMNVEV (reference sequence). The V end was cut by 1 base, the J end by 6 bases, with 10 bases between. CDR3 DNA sequence: TGTGCCAGCAGTTTATACTCAAGCGCCGAGCAGTACTTC. Amino acids: CASSLYSSAEQYF.

The rearrangement joins TRBV27 to TRBJ2-7; TRBD1 aligns across 10 bases. The CDR3 runs 15 residues. After removal of 5 bases from V and 1 base from J, the junction contained 5 bases not matched to a gene. Germline CDR1 reads MNHEY; CDR2 reads SMNVEV (reference sequence). The CDR3, as DNA: TGTGCCAGCAGTGGGACAGGGGAAGCATCCTACGAGCAGTACTTC. This gives the protein CASSGTGEASYEQYF.

The CDR3 spells CASGGTGELFF. The CDR3 DNA sequence: TGTGCCAGCGGGGGCACCGGGGAGCTGTTTTTT. The chain couples TRBV9 to TRBJ2-2; D may match TRBD1 or TRBD2 (5 bases each). This CDR3 is 11 amino acids long. CDR1 and CDR2 from the germline V gene are SGDLS and YYNGEE. V lost 7 bases and J 4 bases, leaving 5 bases between the germline ends.

This chain joins TRBV28 and TRBJ1-1; the match to TRBD1 covers 7 bases. This CDR3 is 14 amino acids long. CDR1 is MDHEN, CDR2 SYDVKM, per germline. V shed 3 bases and J 6 bases; nucleotides not matched to a gene: 7. The CDR3 nucleotides read TGTGCCAGCAGTTTCGCTACAGGGGCCCCTGAAGCTTTCTTT. It translates to CASSFATGAPEAFF.

The chain combines TRBV10-3 with TRBJ2-7; the D is unclear. The CDR3 runs to 17 residues. The V end was cut by 0 bases, the J end by 3 bases, with 18 bases between. Germline CDR1 reads ENHRY; CDR2 reads SYGVKD. The CDR3 spells CAISESIGQVGVYEQYF. The CDR3 nucleotides read TGTGCCATCAGTGAGTCGATTGGGCAGGTTGGAGTCTACGAGCAGTACTTC.

The V and J genes are TRBV5-1 and TRBJ2-1; D is perhaps TRBD1 or TRBD2 (6 bases each). The length of the CDR3 is 18 residues. The V end lost 0 bases, the J end lost 2 bases, and 18 bases lay between the germline ends. Germline V lookup: CDR1 SGHRS, CDR2 YFSETQ. The CDR3 bases are TGCGCCAGCAGCTTGGCCTACGACAGGACTAAGCCCTACAATGAGCAGTTCTTC. Translated, it gives CASSLAYDRTKPYNEQFF.